These 2 T cell receptor beta chains originate from one sample sequenced in a study of blood T cell repertoires in COVID-19. Here immunoSEQ multiplex PCR was the method, and the copy in TCRdb shows in-frame clones only, minus some. The sample lists around 400,000 clones; roughly 86% were seen once. The sequenced sample consisted of peripheral blood. The receptor source for this set is a woman aged 55-69 years with COVID-19, enrolled during active disease.

J is TRBJ1-6 and V is TRBV27; 8 bases line up with TRBD1. The V gene's germline CDR1 is MNHEY and CDR2 SMNVEV (reference sequence). The CDR3 runs to 14 residues. V lost 5 bases to trimming and J lost 7 bases; unmatched junction nucleotides: 4. CDR3 sequence (DNA): TGTGCCAGCAGTCCGGACAGGGAGAATTCACCCCTCCACTTT. Translated, it gives CASSPDRENSPLHF.

This clone has a single count. The chain uses TRBV9 and TRBJ2-2; D might be TRBD2 (5 bases). Germline V lookup: CDR1 SGDLS, CDR2 YYNGEE. This CDR3 spans 13 amino acids. Trimming took off 6 bases at V and 5 bases at J, with 11 bases between the two ends. The CDR3 nucleotides read TGTGCCAGCACAGTACGGGAAACCGGGGAGCTGTTTTTT. Amino acid sequence: CASTVRETGELFF.